Following are 10 T cell receptor beta chains from one sample sequenced in a study of beta chain features in type 1 diabetes. Expressed TCRB transcripts were sequenced, since all the RNA that had been isolated was reverse transcribed. Data came from immunoSEQ multiplex PCR; TCRdb stores just in-frame clones and leaves some out. The sample includes about 900,000 clones, 17% of them seen just once. Specimen: naive CD4+ T cells from blood. The origin of the receptors is a woman under 30 in good health.

Here the CDR3 DNA reads TGTGCCAGCAGCGTAGCTGGTGAAAGAAGCTCCTACAATGAGCAGTTCTTC. Translation gives CASSVAGERSSYNEQFF. V gene TRBV9 combines with J gene TRBJ2-1; no definite D call. The CDR3 consists of 17 residues. CDR1 is SGDLS, CDR2 YYNGEE, per germline. V was trimmed by 0 bases and J by 0 bases, leaving 13 bases between them.

V usage is TRBV7-8 and J usage is TRBJ2-1; 9 bases are shared with TRBD2. The CDR3 is 18 amino acids. Per germline, CDR1 SGHVS and CDR2 FQNEAQ. V lost 2 bases to trimming and J lost 12 bases; unmatched junction nucleotides: 20. CDR3 in DNA: TGTGCCAGCAGCTTATATGCTCCCGGGACTAGCCGCCCCGATGGGCAGTTCTTC. Its protein is CASSLYAPGTSRPDGQFF. Full variable domain (remainder filled in from reference TRBV7-8 and TRBJ2-1): GAGVSQSPRYKVAKRGQDVALRCDPISGHVSLFWYQQALGQGPEFLTYFQNEAQLDKSGLPSDRFFAERPEGSVSTLKIQRTQQEDSAVYLCASSLYAPGTSRPDGQFFGPGTRLTVL.

CDR3 nucleotide sequence: TGTGCCAGCAGCCCCCTTAGCCAAAGCTATGGCTACACCTTC. Amino acids: CASSPLSQSYGYTF. This chain uses TRBV7-9 with TRBJ1-2; D is undetermined. Germline V CDR1 and CDR2: SEHNR, FQNEAQ (reference sequence). This CDR3 has 14 amino acids. V was trimmed by 5 bases and J by 4 bases, leaving 14 bases between them.

The V gene is TRBV7-2, the J gene TRBJ2-7, with D perhaps being TRBD1 or TRBD2 (5 bases each). V was shortened by 4 bases and J by 2 bases, with 15 bases between the two germline ends. The germline V gene has CDR1 SGHTA and CDR2 FQGNSA. The CDR3 contains 15 residues. The DNA for the CDR3 is TGTGCCAGCAGCTCAGCCGGGACCGCAGCCTACGAGCAGTACTTC. This codes for CASSSAGTAAYEQYF.

In this sample, this clone turned up a few times. The chain employs TRBV6-6 and TRBJ2-7; 13 bases are a match to TRBD2. With 5 bases clipped from V and 2 bases from J, the junction kept 0 bases outside the gene matches. The germline gives CDR1 MNHNY, CDR2 SVGAGI (reference sequence). CDR3 size: 14 residues. In DNA form, the CDR3 reads TGTGCCAGCAGTACTAGCGGGAGGGCCTACGAGCAGTACTTC. It yields the protein CASSTSGRAYEQYF.

The table lists this clone with a few counts. The rearrangement joins TRBV5-1 to TRBJ2-5, with 11 bases that match TRBD2. This CDR3 is 16 amino acids long. Germline V lookup: CDR1 SGHRS, CDR2 YFSETQ. V gave up 2 bases and J gave up 4 bases; unmatched junction bases: 7. The CDR3 DNA sequence: TGCGCCAGCAGCTTATTCGGGCTAGCGGGAGGAGAGACCCAGTACTTC. Its translation is CASSLFGLAGGETQYF.

This sequence joins TRBV5-6 and TRBJ1-5, with D maybe TRBD1 (5 bases). Trimming pared 5 bases from V and 9 bases from J, leaving 18 bases between. The CDR3 runs to 14 residues. CDR1 and CDR2 (germline): SGHDT, YYEEEE. The CDR3 sequence is CASSRSQGILPQHF. The CDR3 nucleotides are TGTGCCAGCAGTCGAAGCCAGGGAATTCTGCCCCAGCATTTT. The variable domain in full, with the rest retrieved from reference TRBV5-6 and TRBJ1-5, is DAGVTQSPTHLIKTRGQQVTLRCSPKSGHDTVSWYQQALGQGPQFIFQYYEEEERQRGNFPDRFSGHQFPNYSSELNVNALLLGDSALYLCASSRSQGILPQHFGDGTRLSIL.

This chain connects TRBV7-9 to TRBJ2-7, with TRBD2 as a possible D gene (5 bases). The germline V gene has CDR1 SEHNR and CDR2 FQNEAQ (reference sequence). The CDR3 is 15 amino acids. V lost 5 bases and J 0 bases, leaving 14 bases between the germline ends. The CDR3 is CASSHEWTLSYEQYF. The CDR3 DNA reads as TGTGCCAGCAGCCATGAGTGGACTCTCTCCTACGAGCAGTACTTC. The complete variable domain, with remaining parts taken from reference TRBV7-9 and TRBJ2-7, reads DTGVSQNPRHKITKRGQNVTFRCDPISEHNRLYWYRQTLGQGPEFLTYFQNEAQLEKSRLLSDRFSAERPKGSFSTLEIQRTEQGDSAMYLCASSHEWTLSYEQYFGPGTRLTVT.

Concerning this clone: A much larger clone lies one base from this, so it may be a read error. The chain joins TRBV5-4 to TRBJ1-1; no definite D call. The germline V gene has CDR1 SGHNT and CDR2 YYREEE (reference sequence). V was shortened by 2 bases and J by 0 bases, with 5 bases between the two germline ends. This CDR3 comprises 13 residues. The CDR3 sequence is CASSLEMNTEAFF. The DNA of the CDR3 is TGTGCCAGCAGCTTAGAAATGAACACTGAAGCTTTCTTT.

This chain connects TRBV7-9 to TRBJ2-1; D is perhaps TRBD2 (6 bases). This CDR3 is 14 amino acids long. V was pared by 5 bases and J by 0 bases, with 8 bases between. Germline CDR1 SEHNR, CDR2 FQNEAQ (reference sequence). CDR3 protein: CASSPGGSYNEQFF. The CDR3, as DNA: TGTGCCAGCAGCCCCGGGGGCTCCTACAATGAGCAGTTCTTC.